This entry concerns a single T cell receptor (beta chain). As processed by the authors: Nucleated cell number was recorded as an estimate derived from reference gene primer amplification. Profiling relied on immunoSEQ multiplex PCR, and the TCRdb table lists in-frame clones only, not all of them. The D gene and trimming were derived from the DNA, and the V and J assignments and clone size from that table. Here the sample spans 200,000 to 250,000 clones, around 80% being singletons. V was trimmed by 6 bases and J by 2 bases, leaving 10 bases between them. The V gene's germline CDR1 is MDHEN and CDR2 SYDVKM. The CDR3 runs 13 residues. The sample belongs to a study of blood T cell repertoires in COVID-19. The overall study: Samples taken during acute and convalescent COVID-19 were collected in the United States, Italy and Spain. The cDNA or gDNA used as material had been derived from T cells, B-cell-depleted T cells, or PBMCs.

The V gene is TRBV28, the J gene TRBJ1-2; D uncertain. This receptor was taken from a woman aged 40 to 50 who had recovered from COVID-19. Sequencing input: peripheral blood. This CDR3 reads CASSPPLNYGYTF. The CDR3 nucleotides read TGTGCCAGCAGCCCCCCTCTAAACTATGGCTACACCTTC.